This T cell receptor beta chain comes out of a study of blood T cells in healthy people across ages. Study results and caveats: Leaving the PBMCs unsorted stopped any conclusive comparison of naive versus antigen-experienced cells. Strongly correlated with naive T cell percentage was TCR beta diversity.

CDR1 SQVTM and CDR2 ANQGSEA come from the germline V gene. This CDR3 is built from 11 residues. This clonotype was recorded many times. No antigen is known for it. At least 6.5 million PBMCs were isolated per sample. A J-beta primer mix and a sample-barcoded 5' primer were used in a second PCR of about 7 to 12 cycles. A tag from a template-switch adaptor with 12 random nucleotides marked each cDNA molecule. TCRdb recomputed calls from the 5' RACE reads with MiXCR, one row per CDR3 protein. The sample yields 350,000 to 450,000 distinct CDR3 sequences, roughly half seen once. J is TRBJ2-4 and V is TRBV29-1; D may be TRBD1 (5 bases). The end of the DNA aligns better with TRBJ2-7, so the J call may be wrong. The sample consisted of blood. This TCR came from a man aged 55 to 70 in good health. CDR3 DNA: TGCAGCGTTGCCCCAGGGAACGAGCAGTACTTC. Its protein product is CSVAPGNEQYF.